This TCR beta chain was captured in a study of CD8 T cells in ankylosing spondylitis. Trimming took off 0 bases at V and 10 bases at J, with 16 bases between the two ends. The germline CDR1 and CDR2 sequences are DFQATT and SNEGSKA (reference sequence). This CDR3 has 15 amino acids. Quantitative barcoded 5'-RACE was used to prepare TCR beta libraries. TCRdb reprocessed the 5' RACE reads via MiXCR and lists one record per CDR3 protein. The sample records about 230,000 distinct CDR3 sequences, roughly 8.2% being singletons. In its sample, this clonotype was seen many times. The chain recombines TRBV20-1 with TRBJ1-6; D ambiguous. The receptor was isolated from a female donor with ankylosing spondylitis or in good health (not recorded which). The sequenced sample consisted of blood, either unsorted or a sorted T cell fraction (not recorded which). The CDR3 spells CSARDIIGLWSPLHF. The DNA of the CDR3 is TGCAGTGCTAGAGATATTATTGGGTTGTGGTCACCCCTCCACTTT.